Listed here are 5 T cell receptor beta chains from one sample, sequenced in a study. Using its own MiXCR run on the 5' RACE reads, TCRdb lists one record per CDR3 protein. The sample carries around 44,000 distinct CDR3 sequences, 20% to 25% recorded once. Cells sorted as Tregs were CD4+, CD25+ and CD127-/low. The sample consisted of Tregs sorted from blood. These receptors all stem from a female donor with breast cancer.

This clonotype was seen more than once but under ten times. The chain employs TRBV4-2 and TRBJ2-7; the match to TRBD2 covers 11 bases. The length of the CDR3 is 17 residues. V lost 0 bases to trimming and J lost 6 bases; unmatched junction nucleotides: 10. CDR1 LGHNA and CDR2 YNFKEQ come from the germline V gene. The CDR3 spells CASSQDIRLAGSLEQYF. CDR3 sequence (DNA): TGTGCCAGCAGCCAAGATATCCGACTAGCGGGAAGTCTCGAGCAGTACTTC.

This clonotype has ten or more counts. The chain recombines TRBV5-1 with TRBJ2-1; 7 positions agree with TRBD2. This CDR3 comprises 15 residues. The ends lost 3 bases at V and 6 bases at J; junction bases unmatched: 9. Germline V gives CDR1 SGHRS, CDR2 YFSETQ. CDR3 amino acids: CASSSGLNKPNEQFF. The CDR3 DNA is TGCGCCAGCAGCTCGGGACTAAACAAACCCAATGAGCAGTTCTTC.

This clonotype was observed a few times. CDR3 DNA sequence: TGTGCCAGCAGCTCGACTAACAATGAGCAGTTCTTC. It encodes CASSSTNNEQFF. V is TRBV7-9 and J is TRBJ2-1; tentatively, D is TRBD2 (5 bases). The V gene lost 4 bases and the J gene lost 5 bases, with 6 bases spanning the gap. This CDR3 is built from 12 residues. CDR1 is SEHNR and CDR2 is FQNEAQ in the germline V gene (reference sequence). The full variable domain, rest sourced from reference TRBV7-9 and TRBJ2-1, is DTGVSQNPRHKITKRGQNVTFRCDPISEHNRLYWYRQTLGQGPEFLTYFQNEAQLEKSRLLSDRFSAERPKGSFSTLEIQRTEQGDSAMYLCASSSTNNEQFFGPGTRLTVL.

The gene calls are TRBV12-3 or TRBV12-4 and TRBJ2-1, with 14 nucleotides matching TRBD2. Trimming cost V 4 bases and J 8 bases; bases outside gene matches: 4. The CDR3 totals 15 residues. The CDR3 coding sequence is TGTGCCAGCAGTTGGACTAGCGGGGGGATGGATGAGCAGTTCTTC. It codes for CASSWTSGGMDEQFF.

This clonotype was found many times. V gene TRBV20-1 combines with J gene TRBJ2-4; 7 nucleotides align to TRBD2. The CDR3 contains 14 residues. Germline assignment: CDR1 DFQATT and CDR2 SNEGSKA (reference sequence). The V gene end was trimmed by 5 bases and the J gene end by 10 bases; junction bases not matched to a gene: 14. The CDR3 protein is CSAPPLAGVSIQYF. The CDR3, as DNA: TGCAGTGCTCCTCCTCTGGCGGGAGTATCGATTCAGTACTTC.